This entry describes one TCR beta chain. Its target is not known. This sample was taken from a study of vaccination effects on CD4 cells after COVID-19. Within the ViraFEST assay, antigen-specific CD4+ T cells underwent expansion with viral peptide pools prior to sequencing. Culturing for roughly 9 days preceded CD4+ T cell isolation. Testing of the vaccine recipients showed negative nucleocapsid antibodies and no prior SARS-CoV-2 infection. Cultures of about 2 million PBMC per well contained around 11 IU/ml IL-2 plus 10 ug/ml peptides. V was pared by 0 bases and J by 9 bases, with 11 bases between. The CDR3 is 13 amino acids. The germline V gene has CDR1 LGHDT and CDR2 YNNKEL (reference sequence). The assay was immunoSEQ multiplex PCR, and TCRdb's table has in-frame clones only and misses some. The table lists tens of thousands of clones, roughly 70% of them singletons.

V usage is TRBV3-1 (or the pseudogene TRBV3-2) and J usage is TRBJ1-1; D gene unclear. The input for sequencing was CD4+ T cells from PBMCs cultured with SARS-CoV-2 spike peptides, taken before COVID-19 vaccination. The sequence came from a human donor who received a COVID-19 vaccine. CDR3 DNA: TGTGCCAGCAGCCAAGAGGTACGGGGTAAAGCTTTCTTT. Amino acids: CASSQEVRGKAFF.